The entry that follows covers one T cell receptor beta chain sequence. Its cognate antigen has yet to be identified. No clone much larger than this one lies a single base away; base qualities are absent. Each collaborating institution followed its own protocols to collect whole blood in K2EDTA tubes. For TCRbeta analysis, collaborators shipped samples as frozen whole blood, isolated PBMCs, or DNA extracted from either of those sample types. The immunoSEQ Assay, a bias-controlled multiplex PCR, was used to amplify TCRbeta CDR3 regions from genomic DNA. On the authors' methods: The number of nucleated cells in each sample was estimated from the amplification of reference gene primers within the assay. Sequence reads were collapsed and filtered to measure the absolute abundance of every unique TCRbeta CDR3 rearrangement. For each sample, productive Simpson clonality was calculated by taking the square root of Simpson's diversity index across productive rearrangements. TCRdb stores this immuneACCESS table with in-frame sequences only. Part of the clones is absent; in the studies checked, under half of the shortfall reflects unresolved V genes, and no reason is known for the rest. V, J and clone size derive from that table, while D and trimming were established from the DNA sequence. This sample gives 95,000 to 120,000 clones in total; more than 80% of them show up just once. The leading ten clones occupy roughly 8.1% of the sample.

The sample comes from a study of blood T cell repertoires in COVID-19 (dated by TCRdb to the early 2020s). For the study in its entirety: Collaborator samples came from the United States, Italy and Spain and covered acute and convalescent phases of COVID-19. The sample metadata nearly always contained a de-identified subject ID, COVID-19 status, age in years and sex. Deeply sampled blood TCRbeta repertoires from subjects exposed to, actively infected with, or recovered from COVID-19 were included in the dataset. Where available, HLA class I and class II types were obtained from metadata supplied by the sample provider rather than from assay-based typing. The samples were drawn from two sources: the first 160 participants of the ongoing ImmuneRACE study, and over 1,000 subjects contributed by 6 global collaborators. The material from the prospective study consisted of cDNA or gDNA derived from T cells, B-cell-depleted T cells, or PBMCs. The repertoires were released in a freely available public database intended as a resource for research on the immune response to SARS-CoV-2.

Sequences SNHLY (CDR1) and FYNNEI (CDR2) are obtained from the germline V gene. Including cysteine and phenylalanine, the CDR3 has 15 amino acids. Only the CDR3 region is kept as DNA, spanning 45 bases read in frame from base 1. V is trimmed back by 7 bases and J by 2 bases, and the junction contains 9 bases that no gene match accounts for. Overall study outcomes, separate from this receptor: How much clinical and demographic metadata was included differed by source and by participant, and the metadata was provided uncurated.

The TCR sequence derives from a middle-aged woman with acute or convalescent COVID-19. Sequencing was performed on peripheral blood. Recombination connected TRBV2 to TRBJ2-3; 7 junctional bases match TRBD1. The CDR3 reads as follows: CASTLRQGATDTQYF. The nucleotide sequence is given as TGTGCCAGCACCCTCAGACAGGGAGCCACAGATACGCAGTATTTT.